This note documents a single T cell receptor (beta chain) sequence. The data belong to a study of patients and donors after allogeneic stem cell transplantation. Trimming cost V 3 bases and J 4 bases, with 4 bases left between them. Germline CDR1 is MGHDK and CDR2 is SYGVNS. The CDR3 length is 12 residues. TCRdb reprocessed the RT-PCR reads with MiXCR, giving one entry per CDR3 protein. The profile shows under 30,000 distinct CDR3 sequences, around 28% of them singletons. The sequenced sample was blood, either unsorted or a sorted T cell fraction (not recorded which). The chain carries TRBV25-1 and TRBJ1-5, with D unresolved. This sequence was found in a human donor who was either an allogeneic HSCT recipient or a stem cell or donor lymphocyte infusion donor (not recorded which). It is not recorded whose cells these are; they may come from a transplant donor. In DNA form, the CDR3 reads TGTGCCAGCAGTGACGGAAATCAGCCCCAGCATTTT. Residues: CASSDGNQPQHF.